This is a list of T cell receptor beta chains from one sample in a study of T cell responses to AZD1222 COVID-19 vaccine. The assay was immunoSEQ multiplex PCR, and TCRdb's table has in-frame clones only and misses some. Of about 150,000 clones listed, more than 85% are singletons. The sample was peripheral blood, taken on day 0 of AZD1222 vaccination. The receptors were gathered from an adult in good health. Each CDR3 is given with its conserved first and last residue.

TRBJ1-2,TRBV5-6,CASSLSGGGYTF
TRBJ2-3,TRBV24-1,CATSEGGRPTGDTQYF
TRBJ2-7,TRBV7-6,CASSLGRSTLQYF
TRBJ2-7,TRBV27,CASSLGTGAEQYF
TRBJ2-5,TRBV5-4,CASSWGTRETQYF
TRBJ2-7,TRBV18,CASSSGTYEQYF
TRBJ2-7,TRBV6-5,CASSSYGTGDYEQYF
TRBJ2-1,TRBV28,CASSVPGQGKNEQFF
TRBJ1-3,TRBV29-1,CSVVGETGPGNTIYF
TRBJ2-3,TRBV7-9,CASSLGQGPDTQYF
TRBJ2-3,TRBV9,CASSVGAGESGTQYF